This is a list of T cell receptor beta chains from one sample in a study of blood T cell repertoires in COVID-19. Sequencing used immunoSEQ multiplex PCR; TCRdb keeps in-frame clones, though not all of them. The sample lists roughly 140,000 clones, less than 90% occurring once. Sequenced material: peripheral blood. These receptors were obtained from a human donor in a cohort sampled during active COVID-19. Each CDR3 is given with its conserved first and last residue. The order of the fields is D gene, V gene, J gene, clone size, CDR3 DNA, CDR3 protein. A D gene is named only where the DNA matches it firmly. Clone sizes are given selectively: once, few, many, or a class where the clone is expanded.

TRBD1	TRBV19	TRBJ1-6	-	TGTGCCAGTAAAGAGGACAGGGGTAATTCACCCCTCCACTTT	CASKEDRGNSPLHF
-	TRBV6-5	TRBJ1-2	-	TGTGCCAGCAAGCCGGGTATGAACTATGGCTACACCTTC	CASKPGMNYGYTF
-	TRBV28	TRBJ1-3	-	TGTGCCAGCAGCCCTACAGGGTTTTCTGGAAACACCATATATTTT	CASSPTGFSGNTIYF
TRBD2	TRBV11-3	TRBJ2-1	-	TGTGCCAGCAGCTTAGATGCGGCTAGCGGGACTATTAAGAATGAGCAGTTCTTC	CASSLDAASGTIKNEQFF
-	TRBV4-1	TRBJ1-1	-	TGCGCCAGCAGCACGACAGCGAACACTGAAGCTTTCTTT	CASSTTANTEAFF
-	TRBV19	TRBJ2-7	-	TGTGCCAGTAGTATAGATGGGCGGGGATGGTACGAGCAGTACTTC	CASSIDGRGWYEQYF
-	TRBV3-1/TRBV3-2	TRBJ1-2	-	TGTGCCAGCAGCCACTCAGAAGTCTATGGCTACACCTTC	CASSHSEVYGYTF
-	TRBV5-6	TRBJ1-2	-	TGTGCCAGCAGCCCCTCCCCACTGAACTATGGCTACACCTTC	CASSPSPLNYGYTF
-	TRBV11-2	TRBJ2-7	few	TGTGCCAGCAGCCCTTACAGCGGGCTCTACGAGCAGTACTTC	CASSPYSGLYEQYF
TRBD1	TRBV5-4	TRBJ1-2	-	TGTGCCAGCAGCTTGGGGGGTGGGACAGGGGGCGACTATGGCTACACCTTC	CASSLGGGTGGDYGYTF
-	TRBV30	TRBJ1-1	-	TGTGCCTGGAGTGCACGACAGAGGAACACTGAAGCTTTCTTT	CAWSARQRNTEAFF
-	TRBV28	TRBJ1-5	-	TGTGCCAGCTGTGCTACTAATCAGCCCCAGCATTTT	CASCATNQPQHF
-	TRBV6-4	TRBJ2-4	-	TGTGCCAGAACAGTTATTAAAAACATTCAGTACTTC	CARTVIKNIQYF
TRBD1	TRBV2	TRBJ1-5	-	TGTGCCAGCAGTGGGGACAGGGGATCAGGACAGCCCCAGCATTTT	CASSGDRGSGQPQHF
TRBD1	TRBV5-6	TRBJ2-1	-	TGTGCCAGCAGCGACCGGGACAGGGGTTTTAATGAGCAGTTCTTC	CASSDRDRGFNEQFF
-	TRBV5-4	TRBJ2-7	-	TGTGCCAGCAGTATAGACAGCAGCTCCTACGAGCAGTACTTC	CASSIDSSSYEQYF
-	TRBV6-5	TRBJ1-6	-	TGTGCCAGCCTGGTTAGCTCCTATAATTCACCCCTCCACTTT	CASLVSSYNSPLHF
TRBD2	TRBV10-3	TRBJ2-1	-	TGTGCCATCAGTTCTCCCGTGGTAGCGGGGAGATACAATGAGCAGTTCTTC	CAISSPVVAGRYNEQFF
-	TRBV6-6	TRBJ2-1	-	TGTGCCAGCAGTTACCTAGAATCCTACAATGAGCAGTTCTTC	CASSYLESYNEQFF
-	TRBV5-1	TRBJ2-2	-	TGCGCCAGCAGCCAGAAGACCGGGGAGCTGTTTTTT	CASSQKTGELFF
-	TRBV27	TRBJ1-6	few	TGTGCCAGCAGCGCGGGACGGCAGAGCCTTAATTCACCCCTCCACTTT	CASSAGRQSLNSPLHF
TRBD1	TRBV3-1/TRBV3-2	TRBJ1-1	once	TGTGCCAGCAGCCAGCCGTACCGGGACAGGGGGACTGAAGCTTTCTTT	CASSQPYRDRGTEAFF
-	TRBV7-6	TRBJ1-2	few	TGTGCCAGCAGCTTAGATAGGACAAACTATGGCTACACCTTC	CASSLDRTNYGYTF
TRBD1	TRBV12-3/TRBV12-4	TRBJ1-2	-	TGTGCCAGCAGGGGGACAGGCTATGGCTACACCTTC	CASRGTGYGYTF
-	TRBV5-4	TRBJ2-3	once	TGTGCCAGCAGCTTGGCTAGCATCGGTACAGATACGCAGTATTTT	CASSLASIGTDTQYF
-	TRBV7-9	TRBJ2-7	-	TGTGCCAGCAGCTTACTCGCTAGCGAACTCTACGAGCAGTACTTC	CASSLLASELYEQYF
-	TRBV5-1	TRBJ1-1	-	TGCGCCAGCAGCAGGGACTTGAACACTGAAGCTTTCTTT	CASSRDLNTEAFF